The present entry profiles one T cell receptor beta chain with its context. Its antigen is still unknown. This record comes from a study of shared clonotypes between healthy human individuals. General observations from the study: The sharing of 5% to 6.5% of naive CD4 clonotypes was seen across a handful of donors.

Donors included only healthy HIV-negative adults lacking recent acute infections or vaccinations. The donor cohort consisted entirely of Caucasian adults residing in Nashville, Tennessee. CD4+ cells were split into CD45RA+ naive and CD45RA-negative memory subsets. Profiled with immunoSEQ multiplex PCR; TCRdb holds only in-frame clones, not every one. The sample includes 2.3 million or so clones, 90% to 95% of them seen just once. Germline loops: CDR1 LNHDA, CDR2 SQIVND (reference sequence). The CDR3 contains 14 residues. With 5 bases removed from V and 3 bases from J, the gap between germline ends came to 11 bases.

The receptor comes from a man aged 18 to 35 in good health. Some clones in this sample may be carry-over from other donors' samples. The rearrangement links TRBV19 to TRBJ1-5, with TRBD1 as a possible D gene (6 bases). Source material: naive CD4+ T cells from PBMCs. Subset meaning: CD45RA+ positively selected. The CDR3 nucleotides read TGTGCCAGTAGTTATCAGGGGTACAATCAGCCCCAGCATTTT. It yields the protein CASSYQGYNQPQHF.